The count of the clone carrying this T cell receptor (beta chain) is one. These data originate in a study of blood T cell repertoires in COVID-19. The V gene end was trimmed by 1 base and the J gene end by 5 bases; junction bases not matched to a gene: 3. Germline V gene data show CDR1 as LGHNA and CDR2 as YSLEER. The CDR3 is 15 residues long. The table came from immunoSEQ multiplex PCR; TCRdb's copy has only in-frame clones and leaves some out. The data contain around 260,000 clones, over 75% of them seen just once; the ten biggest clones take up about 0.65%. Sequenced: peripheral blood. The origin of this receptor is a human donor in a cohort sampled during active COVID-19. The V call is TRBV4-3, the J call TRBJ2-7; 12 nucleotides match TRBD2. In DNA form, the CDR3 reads TGCGCCAGCAGCCAAGTAAGGACTAGCGGGAACGAGCAGTACTTC. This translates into CASSQVRTSGNEQYF.